The source of this T cell receptor (beta chain) is a study of T cells after posttransplantation cyclophosphamide. Broader study findings: Skin or GI-infiltrating T cells shared few TRB sequences with blood.

The protocol was immunoSEQ multiplex PCR, while the TCRdb copy is restricted to in-frame clones and leaves out a portion. The table shows some 9,700 clones, with approximately 78% occurring only once. Busulfan-fludarabine conditioning, marrow transplant, and cyclophosphamide on days +3 and +4 were administered. The CDR3 has 18 amino acids. As regards this clone: What it binds is unknown.

The sample consisted of PBMCs, taken 1,700 to 2,000 days after a stem cell transplant with posttransplant cyclophosphamide. The TCR comes from a female patient in her thirties or forties who received an allogeneic stem cell transplant from a related donor, was CMV-positive, and had no GVHD. Some T cells may be transferred from the graft donor. This chain joins TRBV12-2 and TRBJ2-7; TRBD1, the table's D call, lacks a check against the DNA. TRBV12-2 is listed as a pseudogene. Written as DNA, the CDR3 is TGTGCAAGTCGCTTAGATCTTTGTAACTACAGGTCCCCTCTCGAGCAGTACTTC. Amino acid sequence: CASRLDLCNYRSPLEQYF.